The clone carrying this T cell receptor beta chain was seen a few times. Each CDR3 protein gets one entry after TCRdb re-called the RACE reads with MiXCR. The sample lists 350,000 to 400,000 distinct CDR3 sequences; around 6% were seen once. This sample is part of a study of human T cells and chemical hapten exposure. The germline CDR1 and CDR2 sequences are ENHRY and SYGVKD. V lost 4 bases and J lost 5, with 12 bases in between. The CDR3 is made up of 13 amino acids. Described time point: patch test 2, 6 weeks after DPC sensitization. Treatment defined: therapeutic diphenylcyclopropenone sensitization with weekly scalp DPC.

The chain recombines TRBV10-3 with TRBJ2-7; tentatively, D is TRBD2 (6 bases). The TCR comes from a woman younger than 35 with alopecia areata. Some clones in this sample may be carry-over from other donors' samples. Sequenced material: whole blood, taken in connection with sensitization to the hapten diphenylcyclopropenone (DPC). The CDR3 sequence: CAISVRGDHEQYF. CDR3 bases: TGTGCCATCAGTGTCCGCGGGGACCACGAGCAGTACTTC.